The clone carrying this T cell receptor beta chain was detected a few times. What it recognizes is unknown. Germline loops: CDR1 SQVTM, CDR2 ANQGSEA. The CDR3 contains 17 residues. With 2 bases clipped from V and 4 bases from J, the junction kept 17 bases outside the gene matches. This specimen comes from a study of T-cell reconstitution after alpha-beta-depleted transplantation in children. Study-wide results and limits: It was surviving recipient T cells and thymic progenitors that gave some patients high TCRbeta diversity at day 60.

Unique molecular identifiers featured in how the TCRbeta library was prepared. TCRdb reprocessed the PCR reads with MiXCR, giving one entry per CDR3 protein. Of fewer than 750,000 distinct CDR3 sequences listed, over 20% are singletons. The J gene is TRBJ2-7, the V gene TRBV29-1; 7 bases agree with TRBD1. This sequence originates from a boy under three years old with Wiskott-Aldrich syndrome, due to receive a stem cell transplant. Material: PBMCs, obtained before TCRalphabeta/CD19-depleted stem cell transplant. In DNA form, the CDR3 reads TGCAGCGTTGAAACAGGGGCCTCCGGGATAGGAGCGTACGAGCAGTACTTC. Its protein is CSVETGASGIGAYEQYF.